One sample yielded the 2 T cell receptor beta chains listed below, sequenced in a study of control samples from healthy donors and cancer patients. TCRdb's table, derived via immunoSEQ multiplex PCR, lists solely in-frame clones and lacks some. The sample lists 250,000 to 300,000 clones, over 75% occurring once. The specimen sequenced was PBMCs. The source is a woman in her fifties or sixties with lung cancer.

V and J are TRBV6-5 and TRBJ2-3; the D is unclear. This CDR3 region has 13 residues. Trimming took off 4 bases at V and 3 bases at J, with 8 bases between the two ends. Germline CDR1 and CDR2: MNHEY and SVGAGI. CDR3 nucleotides: TGTGCCAGCAGTTCCCTAATAACAGATACGCAGTATTTT. It translates to CASSSLITDTQYF.

Only one count was recorded for this clone. The same CDR3 also results from other DNA sequences found in this sample. The rearrangement uses TRBV19 and TRBJ1-2; D unresolved. The CDR3 consists of 13 residues. V was shortened by 1 base and J by 5 bases, with 8 bases between the two germline ends. Germline assignment: CDR1 LNHDA and CDR2 SQIVND (reference sequence). Here the CDR3 reads CASSIGEAYGYTF. As DNA, the CDR3 is TGTGCCAGTAGTATAGGCGAGGCGTATGGCTACACCTTC.